These T cell receptor beta chains were read from a single sample in a study of blood T cell repertoires in COVID-19. Libraries were prepared by immunoSEQ multiplex PCR; TCRdb keeps only in-frame clonotypes and omits some of them. The sample holds more than 250,000 clones, 90% seen once. Sequenced sample: PBMCs or T cells enriched from blood (not recorded which). The receptors were sampled from a woman between 18 and 30 years old with acute COVID-19. Each CDR3 is given with its conserved first and last residue. The D gene is left open where the match is weak. The size entry is marked missing in some rows and otherwise reads once, few, many or a size class.

TRBV5-6	NA	TRBJ1-2	TRBD1	TGTGCCAGCAGCATTCGACAGGGACATGGCTACACCTTC	CASSIRQGHGYTF
TRBV7-2	few	TRBJ2-2	TRBD2	TGTGCCAGCAGCTCCTCTAGCGGGAGGGCCTTCGGGGCCGGGGAGCTGTTTTTT	CASSSSSGRAFGAGELFF
TRBV28	NA	TRBJ1-5	TRBD1	TGTGCCAGCAGTTCTCCACAGGGGGCGCGGATATTTAGCAATCAGCCCCAGCATTTT	CASSSPQGARIFSNQPQHF
TRBV27	NA	TRBJ1-6	NA	TGTGCCAGCAGTTTATCGAATGGCGGTTCACCCCTCCACTTT	CASSLSNGGSPLHF
TRBV19	NA	TRBJ1-5	TRBD1	TGTGCCAGTAGTAGGGTCGGGACAGGGCTCCTGACTAGCAATCAGCCCCAGCATTTT	CASSRVGTGLLTSNQPQHF
TRBV7-8	NA	TRBJ2-1	NA	TGTGCCAGCAGCCATACTAGAAATGAGCAGTTCTTC	CASSHTRNEQFF
TRBV4-3	once	TRBJ2-2	NA	TGCGCCAGCAGCCAAGGCCTAAGGGAGGTGGCTCCCGGGGAGCTGTTTTTT	CASSQGLREVAPGELFF
TRBV4-2	NA	TRBJ2-7	NA	TGTGCCAGCAGCCAAGAACGGGGATACGAGCAGTACTTC	CASSQERGYEQYF
TRBV9	NA	TRBJ2-1	TRBD2	TGTGCCAGCAGCGCACTAGCGGGCCTAAACAATGAGCAGTTCTTC	CASSALAGLNNEQFF
TRBV5-4	NA	TRBJ2-5	TRBD2	TGTGCCAGCAGCTGGGCCCTAGCGGGAGAAAACCAAGAGACCCAGTACTTC	CASSWALAGENQETQYF
TRBV6-1	NA	TRBJ1-3	NA	TGTGCCAGCAGTGGAGGCCACCAGGGTTACTCTGGAAACACCATATATTTT	CASSGGHQGYSGNTIYF
TRBV7-9	NA	TRBJ1-2	NA	TGTGCCAGCAGCCCCCAGGGTTTCGGCTACACCTTC	CASSPQGFGYTF
TRBV28	NA	TRBJ1-2	NA	TGTGCCAGCAGTCTCCCGGTCAACTATGGCTACACCTTC	CASSLPVNYGYTF
TRBV30	NA	TRBJ1-1	TRBD1	TGTGCCTGGAATCAGGGGGGGAACACTGAAGCTTTCTTT	CAWNQGGNTEAFF
TRBV14	NA	TRBJ2-1	NA	TGTGCCAGCAGCCAAGTGAGGTTTACACACAACAATGAGCAGTTCTTC	CASSQVRFTHNNEQFF
TRBV6-4	NA	TRBJ2-3	NA	TGTGCCAGCAGTGATCTTGCGGGAAGCACAGATACGCAGTATTTT	CASSDLAGSTDTQYF
TRBV4-1	NA	TRBJ2-2	TRBD1	TGCGCCAGCAGCCAACTTCAGGGGGCGATCGGGGAGCTGTTTTTT	CASSQLQGAIGELFF
TRBV19	NA	TRBJ2-1	NA	TGTGCCAGTAGTCCCAGGGTGTATGAGCAGTTCTTC	CASSPRVYEQFF
TRBV19	NA	TRBJ2-1	TRBD2	TGTGCCAGTAGCTTAGCGGGAGGCGTCTATGAGCAGTTCTTC	CASSLAGGVYEQFF
TRBV21-1	NA	TRBJ2-7	NA	TGTGCCAGCAGCACACCCCGGAGAGGGTTTTCCTACGAGCAGTACTTC	CASSTPRRGFSYEQYF
TRBV28	NA	TRBJ2-2	TRBD2	TGTGCCAGCAGCGGGAGGGCCGCCACCGGGGAGCTGTTTTTT	CASSGRAATGELFF
TRBV11-3	once	TRBJ2-3	NA	TGTGCCAGCAGCTTAGACGGGAATGGGACAGATACGCAGTATTTT	CASSLDGNGTDTQYF
TRBV12-3/TRBV12-4	NA	TRBJ2-5	TRBD1	TGTGCCAGCAGACCAGGGACAGAAGAGACCCAGTACTTC	CASRPGTEETQYF
TRBV10-3	NA	TRBJ2-7	TRBD1	TGTGCCATCAGTGACAGACCGGGACAGGGGGACGAGCAGTACTTC	CAISDRPGQGDEQYF
TRBV2	NA	TRBJ2-3	NA	TGTGCCACGGTAAAACAGGTTAACACAGATACGCAGTATTTT	CATVKQVNTDTQYF
TRBV30	NA	TRBJ1-4	TRBD1	TGTGCCTGGGGAGGGGGCGCGAATGAAAAACTGTTTTTT	CAWGGGANEKLFF
TRBV27	few	TRBJ2-2	NA	TGTGCCAGCAGTTTTGGTTCAGGGCACACCGGGGAGCTGTTTTTT	CASSFGSGHTGELFF
TRBV4-1	NA	TRBJ2-4	NA	TGCGCCAGCAGCCAAGATGGTCCAGCGGGAGCCAAAAACATTCAGTACTTC	CASSQDGPAGAKNIQYF
TRBV28	NA	TRBJ1-1	NA	TGTGCCAGCAGTTTCCAGGTTAGCGGCACTGAAGCTTTCTTT	CASSFQVSGTEAFF
TRBV20-1	NA	TRBJ2-7	NA	TGCAGTGCTAGTCGCGGGCTAGCATCCTACGAGCAGTACTTC	CSASRGLASYEQYF
TRBV14	NA	TRBJ2-1	TRBD2	TGTGCCAGCAGCCATGGAACCGGACTAGCGGGAGTTTGGCAGTTCTTC	CASSHGTGLAGVWQFF
TRBV14	NA	TRBJ1-1	NA	TGTGCCAGCAGCCAAGAGAGCATCATGAACACTGAAGCTTTCTTT	CASSQESIMNTEAFF
TRBV29-1	NA	TRBJ2-7	TRBD1	TGCAGCGTTGAAAGAGGTGGGACAGGGACGGTCGAGCAGTACTTC	CSVERGGTGTVEQYF
TRBV4-1	NA	TRBJ1-5	TRBD1	TGCGCCAGCAGCCAAGTGGGACAGGGCTATCAGCCCCAGCATTTT	CASSQVGQGYQPQHF
TRBV4-3	NA	TRBJ2-3	NA	TGCGCCAGCAGCCAAGGGACTCTCACAGATACGCAGTATTTT	CASSQGTLTDTQYF
TRBV3-1/TRBV3-2	NA	TRBJ1-1	TRBD1	TGTGCCAGCAGCCCCAGGACAGGGGGGCGGAACACTGAAGCTTTCTTT	CASSPRTGGRNTEAFF
TRBV6-6	NA	TRBJ2-3	NA	TGTGCCAGCAGACCCCTAGCGCCTACCACAGATACGCAGTATTTT	CASRPLAPTTDTQYF
TRBV7-9	once	TRBJ2-7	NA	TGTGCCAGCAGCCGGGGACTCCCCTACGAGCAGTACTTC	CASSRGLPYEQYF
TRBV29-1	NA	TRBJ2-1	NA	TGCAGCGTTGATGCGGGACCCTACAATGAGCAGTTCTTC	CSVDAGPYNEQFF
TRBV11-2	NA	TRBJ1-2	TRBD1	TGTGCCAGCAGCTCACTCCAGGGGGCGTATGGCTACACCTTC	CASSSLQGAYGYTF
TRBV12-3/TRBV12-4	NA	TRBJ2-1	NA	TGTGCCAGCAGTTACCCCGAGTATGAGCAGTTCTTC	CASSYPEYEQFF
TRBV10-2	NA	TRBJ2-5	NA	TGCGCCAGCAGTGTTCGGGAGACCCAGTACTTC	CASSVRETQYF
TRBV7-3	many	TRBJ1-1	NA	TGTGCCAGCAGCTTAGGACTATCGTCTGGAGCTTTCTTT	CASSLGLSSGAFF
TRBV5-1	NA	TRBJ2-1	NA	TGCGCCAGCAGCTTGGACGCCCCCGGGACACCCGATGAGCAGTTCTTC	CASSLDAPGTPDEQFF
TRBV27	NA	TRBJ2-1	TRBD2	TGTGCCAGCAGAAATAGCGGGGGAGGCTCCTACAATGAGCAGTTCTTC	CASRNSGGGSYNEQFF
TRBV6-2/TRBV6-3	once	TRBJ2-3	TRBD2	TGTGCCAGCAGCCCGGGACTAGCGGGAGGGGCAGATACGCAGTATTTT	CASSPGLAGGADTQYF
TRBV4-1	NA	TRBJ2-5	TRBD2	TGCGCCAGCAGCCCTACTAGCGGGAGGGCCCGGGAGACCCAGTACTTC	CASSPTSGRARETQYF
TRBV28	NA	TRBJ2-1	TRBD2	TGTGCCAGCAACCTAGCGGGAGGAAACAATGAGCAGTTCTTC	CASNLAGGNNEQFF
TRBV10-3	NA	TRBJ2-5	NA	TGTGCCATCAGTGAGCGGTACCAAGAGACCCAGTACTTC	CAISERYQETQYF
TRBV10-2	NA	TRBJ2-5	NA	TGCGCCAGCAAAGACAGTCTAGAGACCCAGTACTTC	CASKDSLETQYF
TRBV5-1	NA	TRBJ1-3	NA	TGCGCCAGCAGCTTGGACGGAGAACACGGAAACACCATATATTTT	CASSLDGEHGNTIYF
TRBV27	NA	TRBJ2-7	TRBD2	TGTGCCAGCCGGGGACTAGCGAGAACATACGAGCAGTACTTC	CASRGLARTYEQYF
TRBV2	NA	TRBJ1-6	TRBD1	TGTGCCAGCAGTGGAGCCGGGACAGGGACTTCACCCCTCCACTTT	CASSGAGTGTSPLHF
TRBV7-3	NA	TRBJ2-3	TRBD2	TGTGCCAGCAGCTTGGGACTAGCGGGAGTGGGTACGCAGTATTTT	CASSLGLAGVGTQYF
TRBV24-1	once	TRBJ1-1	TRBD1	TGTGCCACCAGTGACCCCACAGGGGGCGGGGGGAGCACTGAAGCTTTCTTT	CATSDPTGGGGSTEAFF
TRBV5-1	NA	TRBJ2-2	NA	TGCGCCAGCAGCTACGTCTACGAGACCGGGGAGCTGTTTTTT	CASSYVYETGELFF
TRBV5-1	NA	TRBJ2-5	TRBD2	TGCGCCAGCAGCTTTAGCGGGGGAGAGACCCAGTACTTC	CASSFSGGETQYF
TRBV4-2	NA	TRBJ1-5	NA	TGTGCCAGCAGCCAAACAGGAGGGCAGCCCCAGCATTTT	CASSQTGGQPQHF
TRBV5-1	NA	TRBJ2-7	TRBD1	TGCGCCAGCAGCGGCCGGGACAGGGGCAACGAGCAGTACTTC	CASSGRDRGNEQYF
TRBV15	NA	TRBJ2-5	NA	TGTGCCACCAACCCTAACATCCGGGGAGCCCAAGAGACCCAGTACTTC	CATNPNIRGAQETQYF